The clone carrying this T cell receptor (beta chain) was detected many times. From the RT-PCR reads, TCRdb called clonotypes with MiXCR, one entry per CDR3 protein. The table shows about a million distinct CDR3 sequences, with roughly 18% occurring only once. These data belong to a study of patients and donors after allogeneic stem cell transplantation. Sequenced: blood, either unsorted or a sorted T cell fraction (not recorded which). The clonotype comes from a human donor who was either an allogeneic HSCT recipient or a stem cell or donor lymphocyte infusion donor (not recorded which). It is not recorded whose cells these are; they may come from a transplant donor.

The CDR3 here is CASSTLWGPSYEQYF. Here the CDR3 DNA reads TGTGCCAGCAGTACCCTGTGGGGGCCGTCCTACGAGCAGTACTTC. This chain joins TRBV28 and TRBJ2-7; TRBD1 is a possible D gene (6 bases). Trimming stripped 5 bases from V and 1 base from J, with 15 bases between. Germline V gene sequence: CDR1 MDHEN, CDR2 SYDVKM. CDR3 length: 15 residues.